This TCR beta chain was captured in a study of control samples from healthy donors and cancer patients (dated by TCRdb to the early 2020s). The CDR3 runs 13 residues from the cysteine to the phenylalanine. CDR3 DNA only is kept here, 39 bases in frame from base 1. CDR1 MNHEY and CDR2 SVGAGI are derived from the germline V gene. V is reduced by 2 bases and J by 6 bases, leaving a spacing of 7 bases between them. To note about this clone: This clone's antigen is unknown. No quality values exist for individual bases; no much larger clone is one base distant.

Preparation of the library involved the immunoSEQ multiplex PCR assay. TCRdb limited this immuneACCESS table to in-frame rearrangements with V and J called. A share of clones is missing; checked studies link under half to unresolved V genes, and the rest is unexplained. The sample table holds roughly 88,000 clones, of which about 92% were seen once. More than 7% of the sample belongs to the ten largest clones. The sample comprised blood. This clonotype was sampled from a man aged 18 to 35 in good health. This chain is built from TRBV6-5 and TRBJ2-2; confidence is insufficient to name the D gene. CDR3 protein: CASSYMVSGELFF. The DNA reads TGTGCCAGCAGTTACATGGTTTCCGGGGAGCTGTTTTTT.